This TCR beta chain was obtained from a study of spatial heterogeneity in lung cancer. TCRdb called the 5' RACE reads again in MiXCR, with one record for every CDR3 protein. The sample includes approximately 44,000 distinct CDR3 sequences, roughly 13% of them seen just once. The time point is: sample taken at primary tumor resection. Without sorting, whole RNA was sequenced from tumor, nontumor lung or frozen PBMC. The cohort: approximately 66 early-stage, untreated non-small cell lung cancer patients. Study-wide points: At tumor resection, ubiquitous expanded TCRs were detected in blood more often than later.

V lost 2 bases to trimming and J lost 2 bases, with 8 bases between them. There are 14 residues in the CDR3. CDR1 is MNHEY and CDR2 is SVGEGT in the germline V gene. This clonotype was recorded a few times. Its specificity is unknown. Source: PBMCs, taken at surgery. This sequence was found in a male donor with early-stage non-small cell lung cancer. This chain links TRBV6-2 or TRBV6-3 with TRBJ2-3, with unresolved D. CDR3 DNA: TGTGCCAGCAGTTACGTTGCTTTCACAGATACGCAGTATTTT. It is translated as CASSYVAFTDTQYF.